This T cell receptor beta chain was sequenced in a study of response to subunit inactivated influenza vaccine. Study findings and constraints: Researchers suggested that each seasonal influenza vaccination recruits few new T cells.

This clonotype has more than one count but fewer than ten. Its specificity is not known. TCRdb processed the RT-PCR reads anew with MiXCR; each CDR3 protein has one entry. Of hundreds of thousands of distinct CDR3 sequences in the sample, more than 11% were seen once. The CDR3 spans 13 residues. In germline, CDR1 is MNHEY, CDR2 SVGEGT. Trimming at V came to 6 bases and at J to 10 bases, leaving 7 bases not matched to a gene. V and J are TRBV6-2 or TRBV6-3 and TRBJ2-1; 9 positions match TRBD2. Sequenced here: PBMCs from blood, sampled about 14 days before vaccination. This TCR derives from a man aged 50-59 years who received an inactivated influenza vaccine. CDR3 sequence (DNA): TGTGCCAGCAGAAGAGCGGGAGGTGGCGAGCAGTTCTTC. Translated: CASRRAGGGEQFF.